A single T cell receptor beta chain is shown here with its context. Clones were sequenced by immunoSEQ multiplex PCR, and TCRdb holds only the in-frame ones, with some missing. The sample holds tens of thousands of clones; about 90% are singletons and the top ten take 9.8%. These data originate in a study of preoperative IRX-2 immunotherapy in early breast cancer. Specified treatment: preoperative locoregional IRX-2 cytokine immunotherapy. Patients received preoperative, locoregional IRX-2 cytokine immunotherapy in a phase Ib study. The sample was gathered from a patient treated with IRX-2 immunotherapy. The clonotype comes from a human donor with breast cancer.

In DNA form, the CDR3 reads TGCGCCAGCAATGCAGGGAACTATGGCTACACCTTC. It yields the protein CASNAGNYGYTF. This chain uses TRBV5-1 with TRBJ1-2; TRBD1 is a possible D gene (5 bases). V lost 6 bases and J 2 bases, leaving 8 bases between the germline ends. This CDR3 contains 12 residues. Per the germline V gene, CDR1 is SGHRS and CDR2 is YFSETQ. Complete variable domain (other parts from reference TRBV5-1 and TRBJ1-2): KAGVTQTPRYLIKTRGQQVTLSCSPISGHRSVSWYQQTPGQGLQFLFEYFSETQRNKGNFPGRFSGRQFSNSRSEMNVSTLELGDSALYLCASNAGNYGYTFGSGTRLTVV.